These 20 T cell receptor beta chains were sequenced from one sample in a study of T cells after yellow fever vaccination (dated by TCRdb to the late 2010s). The sample's treatment or condition label is to be understood as: live attenuated yellow fever vaccine strain. Libraries were constructed by 5' RACE. Data came from an Illumina HiSeq 2500. TCRdb cleaned the public reads at Q25 with fastp, built clones with MiXCR and kept in-frame beta chains. Each CDR3 protein appears once, grouped with its most common genes and DNA. The sample profile shows hundreds of thousands of distinct CDR3 sequences; about 12% of them were found once. The ten largest account for just under 15% of the sample. Sequencing was performed on PBMCs, taken on the day of the yellow fever booster vaccination. These receptors all come from a man aged 25 to 45 who received the YFV17D yellow fever vaccine.

The J gene is TRBJ2-3, the V gene TRBV5-4, with 8 bases that match TRBD1. The V gene end was trimmed by 3 bases and the J gene end by 3 bases; junction bases not matched to a gene: 9. The CDR3 consists of 16 residues. Germline lookup yields CDR1 SGHNT and CDR2 YYREEE (reference sequence). The CDR3, as DNA: TGTGCCAGCAGCTCCCCGGGGCAGGGGGCAACAGATACGCAGTATTTT. Translated, it gives CASSSPGQGATDTQYF.

V usage is TRBV27 and J usage is TRBJ2-7; TRBD1 agrees at 8 bases. Losses at the gene ends were 11 bases for V and 1 base for J; bases not matched to a gene: 7. The CDR3 has 13 residues. CDR1 is MNHEY and CDR2 is SMNVEV in the germline V gene (reference sequence). The DNA for the CDR3 is TGTGCCGCGGCAGGGGGCGCGTCCTACGAGCAGTACTTC. Protein product: CAAAGGASYEQYF.

Only a few counts were recorded for this clonotype. The chain recombines TRBV12-3 or TRBV12-4 with TRBJ2-5, with 11 bases lining up with TRBD1. This CDR3 is built from 15 residues. Unmatched junction bases numbered 9, after V lost 7 bases and J lost 5 bases. CDR3 residues: CASMRDRGSSETQYF. Here the CDR3 DNA reads TGTGCCAGCATGCGGGACAGGGGGTCTTCGGAGACCCAGTACTTC.

In this sample, this clonotype turned up a few times. The chain carries TRBV24-1 and TRBJ2-1, with 8 bases matching TRBD1. The ends lost 8 bases at V and 0 bases at J; junction bases unmatched: 8. Germline CDR1 and CDR2: KGHDR and SFDVKD. The CDR3 is 16 residues long. CDR3 nucleotide sequence: TGTGCCACCACCTCGGGACAGGCGAGCTCCTACAATGAGCAGTTCTTC. This gives the protein CATTSGQASSYNEQFF.

The V gene is TRBV7-8, the J gene TRBJ2-7, with 11 nucleotides matching TRBD2. The CDR3 runs 16 residues. J gave up 0 bases and V 5 bases, and 6 bases lay outside the gene matches. The V gene's germline CDR1 is SGHVS and CDR2 FQNEAQ. The CDR3 sequence: CASSPSGLAASYEQYF. For the CDR3, the DNA is TGTGCCAGCAGCCCCTCGGGACTAGCGGCCTCCTACGAGCAGTACTTC. Based on the CDR3 plus reference TRBV7-8 and TRBJ2-7, the full variable domain is GAGVSQSPRYKVAKRGQDVALRCDPISGHVSLFWYQQALGQGPEFLTYFQNEAQLDKSGLPSDRFFAERPEGSVSTLKIQRTQQEDSAVYLCASSPSGLAASYEQYFGPGTRLTVT.

V and J are TRBV5-1 and TRBJ2-1, with TRBD2 identical over 9 bases. In germline, CDR1 is SGHRS, CDR2 YFSETQ. V gave up 4 bases and J gave up 5 bases; unmatched junction bases: 4. The CDR3 is 14 residues long. CDR3 DNA: TGCGCCAGCAGCCCCCGGACTAGCGACAATGAGCAGTTCTTC. This gives the protein CASSPRTSDNEQFF.

V is TRBV28 and J is TRBJ2-7; D unclear. The CDR3 length is 14 residues. Germline CDR1 MDHEN, CDR2 SYDVKM. Trimming removed 2 bases at V and 2 bases at J, with 10 bases between. CDR3 in DNA: TGTGCCAGCAGTTTAATTGCGACAACCTACGAGCAGTACTTC. It is translated as CASSLIATTYEQYF.

V and J are TRBV10-3 and TRBJ1-5; TRBD1 is a possible D gene (5 bases). Germline V gene sequence: CDR1 ENHRY, CDR2 SYGVKD. The CDR3 loop spans 15 amino acids. V was clipped by 3 bases and J by 5 bases, with 14 bases between them. CDR3 DNA sequence: TGTGCCATCAGTGATCCCGGGTCAGGGCATCAGCCCCAGCATTTT. It yields the protein CAISDPGSGHQPQHF.

The rearrangement joins TRBV10-3 to TRBJ2-7; D gene unclear. There are 13 residues in the CDR3. From germline, CDR1 is ENHRY and CDR2 SYGVKD. Trimming left V 0 bases short and J 2 bases short, with 5 bases between. CDR3 in amino acids: CAISESNPYEQYF. The CDR3 DNA sequence: TGTGCCATCAGTGAGTCGAATCCCTACGAGCAGTACTTC.

In this sample, this clonotype turned up many times. The chain combines TRBV6-2 or TRBV6-3 with TRBJ2-1; tentatively, D is TRBD2 (6 bases). V was trimmed by 2 bases and J by 6 bases, leaving 17 bases between them. CDR1 is MNHEY, CDR2 SVGEGT, per germline. The CDR3 covers 16 residues. CDR3 residues: CASSYDLLASVNEQFF. Written as DNA, the CDR3 is TGTGCCAGCAGTTACGATTTACTAGCATCCGTCAATGAGCAGTTCTTC.

In this sample, this clonotype turned up many times. The gene calls are TRBV20-1 and TRBJ2-3, with TRBD2 identical over 9 bases. The V segment lost 3 bases and the J segment 3 bases; nucleotides outside the gene matches: 1. The CDR3 contains 13 residues. The germline CDR1 and CDR2 sequences are DFQATT and SNEGSKA (reference sequence). The CDR3 loop is CSASSGRTDTQYF. The CDR3 nucleotides read TGCAGTGCTAGTAGCGGGAGAACAGATACGCAGTATTTT.

The sample holds a few counts of this clonotype. The genes are TRBV3-1 and TRBJ2-1; a possible D gene is TRBD2 (6 bases). The CDR3 is 14 amino acids. CDR1 and CDR2 from the germline V gene are LGHDT and YNNKEL (reference sequence). V was pared by 5 bases and J by 10 bases, with 18 bases between. CDR3 sequence (DNA): TGTGCCAGCAGCTACTTGAGCGGGCAAGGAGAGCAGTTCTTC. This encodes CASSYLSGQGEQFF.

This clonotype has more than one count but fewer than ten. The V call is TRBV4-3, the J call TRBJ1-5, with D perhaps matching TRBD1 (6 bases). V was shortened by 0 bases and J by 6 bases, with 9 bases between the two germline ends. The CDR3 contains 14 residues. Per germline, CDR1 LGHNA and CDR2 YSLEER. The CDR3 reads CASSQEGRGQPQHF. DNA for the CDR3: TGCGCCAGCAGCCAAGAAGGCAGGGGTCAGCCCCAGCATTTT.

This clonotype came up a few times. The V call is TRBV5-1, the J call TRBJ2-5; 11 positions agree with TRBD2. The germline V gene has CDR1 SGHRS and CDR2 YFSETQ. The CDR3 runs to 16 residues. Trimming took 3 bases from V and 5 from J; bases not matched to a gene: 9. This chain's CDR3 is CASSWGLAASGETQYF. CDR3 nucleotides: TGCGCCAGCAGCTGGGGACTAGCGGCCTCTGGGGAGACCCAGTACTTC.

This clonotype was detected a few times. The chain is built from TRBV11-2 and TRBJ2-3, with TRBD2 matching over 11 bases. J was trimmed by 0 bases and V by 5 bases; bases with no gene match: 10. In germline, CDR1 is SGHAT, CDR2 FQNNGV. The CDR3 is 18 amino acids. CDR3 bases: TGTGCCAGCAGCCCCGGGACTAGCGGAGCTCCAAGCACAGATACGCAGTATTTT. It encodes CASSPGTSGAPSTDTQYF.

The chain has TRBV6-1 and TRBJ2-2, with TRBD1 identical over 7 bases. The CDR3 extends over 15 amino acids. V shed 10 bases, J shed 5 bases, and the junction held 13 bases outside the gene matches. The germline CDR1 and CDR2 sequences are MNHNS and SASEGT. The CDR3 DNA reads TGTGCCACCAAAGCTCAGGGGGTCGCGACCGGGGAGCTGTTTTTT. It is translated as CATKAQGVATGELFF.

The chain carries TRBV6-1 and TRBJ2-5; D may be TRBD2 (5 bases). Germline lookup yields CDR1 MNHNS and CDR2 SASEGT. The CDR3 contains 14 residues. Trimming removed 7 bases at V and 5 bases at J, with 17 bases between. The CDR3 sequence: CASKTSVGAETQYF. DNA of the CDR3: TGTGCCAGCAAGACCTCGGTGGGAGCTGAGACCCAGTACTTC.

The chain joins TRBV7-2 to TRBJ1-1; D perhaps matches TRBD1 (5 bases). Germline-derived CDR1 and CDR2 are SGHTA and FQGNSA. The CDR3 has 12 residues. Trimming removed 4 bases at V and 9 bases at J, with 12 bases between. In DNA, the CDR3 is TGTGCCAGCAGCTGGGTTTCGGGACAAGCTTTCTTT. The encoded protein is CASSWVSGQAFF.

V gene TRBV29-1 combines with J gene TRBJ2-7, with D uncertain. This CDR3 has 12 amino acids. Germline V CDR1 and CDR2: SQVTM, ANQGSEA. The V end lost 4 bases, the J end lost 2 bases, and 9 bases lay between the germline ends. The CDR3 protein is CSVAGQTYEQYF. The CDR3, as DNA: TGCAGCGTTGCTGGCCAGACCTACGAGCAGTACTTC.

In DNA, the CDR3 is TGTGCCAGCAGCGTCCGGACTAGCGCAGGCTACGAGCAGTACTTC. Its translation: CASSVRTSAGYEQYF. This chain joins TRBV28 and TRBJ2-7; 9 bases are shared with TRBD2. J lost 3 bases, V lost 6 bases, and 9 bases had no gene match. This CDR3 region has 15 residues. Germline V gene lookup returns CDR1 MDHEN and CDR2 SYDVKM.